The 18 T cell receptor beta chains in this list originate from one sample, sequenced in a study of human T cells and chemical hapten exposure. Unfractionated whole blood served as the source for total RNA extraction. TCRdb itself ran the 5' RACE reads through MiXCR, one entry per CDR3 protein. The data contain 120,000 to 150,000 distinct CDR3 sequences, around 4.4% of them seen just once; the ten biggest clones take up 1.3% to 1.5%. The receptors derive from a female donor in good health.

This clonotype came up many times. This sequence joins TRBV3-1 and TRBJ1-4, with D perhaps matching TRBD1 (6 bases). The germline gives CDR1 LGHDT, CDR2 YNNKEL (reference sequence). V lost 0 bases and J lost 7, with 12 bases in between. This CDR3 spans 15 amino acids. The CDR3 is CASSQDAGGLEKLFF. The CDR3 nucleotides are TGTGCCAGCAGCCAAGATGCGGGGGGCCTTGAAAAACTGTTTTTT.

This clonotype was recorded many times. The chain is built from TRBV5-1 and TRBJ2-3; 8 nucleotides agree with TRBD2. Per germline, CDR1 SGHRS and CDR2 YFSETQ. This CDR3 contains 14 residues. V dropped 4 bases and J dropped 3; count of bases not matched to a gene: 4. The DNA for the CDR3 is TGCGCCAGCAGCATAGCGGGGCGGACAGATACGCAGTATTTT. Its translation: CASSIAGRTDTQYF.

This clonotype was counted many times. The chain is built from TRBV24-1 and TRBJ2-7; TRBD2 agrees at 8 bases. Germline CDR1 KGHDR, CDR2 SFDVKD. The V gene end was trimmed by 5 bases and the J gene end by 6 bases; junction bases not matched to a gene: 11. This CDR3 is built from 15 residues. The DNA of the CDR3 is TGTGCCACCAGTGCCCGGGGGGGCGCGAGCTGCGAGCAGTACTTC. It encodes CATSARGGASCEQYF.

V usage is TRBV3-1 and J usage is TRBJ1-2; D not resolved. V was pared by 1 base and J by 6 bases, with 3 bases between. The germline V gene encodes CDR1 LGHDT and CDR2 YNNKEL (reference sequence). This CDR3 comprises 11 residues. CDR3 loop: CASSQGHGYTF. The CDR3 DNA follows: TGTGCCAGCAGCCAAGGACATGGCTACACCTTC.

Ten or more counts support this clonotype. As DNA, the CDR3 is TGTGCCAGCAGCCGGGACCCGACAGGGAATGGCTACACCTTC. Amino acid sequence: CASSRDPTGNGYTF. The J gene is TRBJ1-2, the V gene TRBV11-3; 7 nucleotides match TRBD1. The CDR3 is 14 residues long. The ends lost 5 bases at V and 6 bases at J; junction bases unmatched: 9. Germline assignment: CDR1 SGHNT and CDR2 YENEEA.

Many counts were recorded for this clonotype. The genes are TRBV11-2 and TRBJ1-1; TRBD1 aligns across 7 bases. The CDR3 consists of 13 residues. J was trimmed by 4 bases and V by 5 bases; bases with no gene match: 4. The V gene's germline CDR1 is SGHAT and CDR2 FQNNGV. The CDR3 coding sequence is TGTGCCAGCAGCGTCGGGACAGCCACTGAAGCTTTCTTT. Protein product: CASSVGTATEAFF. Supplemented by reference TRBV11-2 and TRBJ1-1, the full variable domain reads EAGVAQSPRYKIIEKRQSVAFWCNPISGHATLYWYQQILGQGPKLLIQFQNNGVVDDSQLPKDRFSAERLKGVDSTLKIQPAKLEDSAVYLCASSVGTATEAFFGQGTRLTVV.

This clonotype was observed at least ten times. This rearrangement joins TRBV14 to TRBJ2-5, with D unclear. The V end was cut by 4 bases, the J end by 7 bases, with 13 bases between. Germline loops: CDR1 SGHDN, CDR2 FVKESK. The CDR3 covers 13 residues. CDR3 sequence reads: CASSPGRTGTQYF. CDR3 sequence (DNA): TGTGCCAGCAGCCCCGGAAGGACGGGGACCCAGTACTTC. Supplemented by reference TRBV14 and TRBJ2-5, the full variable domain reads EAGVTQFPSHSVIEKGQTVTLRCDPISGHDNLYWYRRVMGKEIKFLLHFVKESKQDESGMPNNRFLAERTGGTYSTLKVQPAELEDSGVYFCASSPGRTGTQYFGPGTRLLVL.

In its sample, this clonotype was seen many times. This chain links TRBV5-6 with TRBJ1-1, with D uncertain. Trimming stripped 3 bases from V and 1 base from J, with 13 bases between. Germline V gene sequence: CDR1 SGHDT, CDR2 YYEEEE. The CDR3 spans 15 residues. DNA for the CDR3: TGTGCCAGCAGCTGGGTCCCGGACGGGAACACTGAAGCTTTCTTT. It specifies CASSWVPDGNTEAFF.

Ten or more counts support this clonotype. This sequence joins TRBV7-9 and TRBJ2-1; no definite D call. The CDR3 spans 11 residues. V was trimmed by 4 bases and J by 8 bases, leaving 6 bases between them. Germline CDR1 reads SEHNR; CDR2 reads FQNEAQ (reference sequence). CDR3 in DNA: TGTGCCAGCAGCTCAGTGGATGAGCAGTTCTTC. Its translation: CASSSVDEQFF.

This clonotype was counted ten times or more. V and J are TRBV28 and TRBJ1-4, with D perhaps matching TRBD1 (5 bases). The ends were cut back, 3 bases at V and 10 bases at J, with 12 bases in the middle. The CDR3 consists of 13 residues. Per germline, CDR1 MDHEN and CDR2 SYDVKM. The DNA of the CDR3 is TGTGCCAGCAGTTTCGGCAGGGCAGGAAAACTGTTTTTT. It encodes CASSFGRAGKLFF.

This clonotype occurred many times. This chain uses TRBV27 with TRBJ1-6; D gene uncertain. This CDR3 comprises 14 residues. Deletions cut 2 bases from V and 10 bases from J, with 12 bases between. Germline lookup yields CDR1 MNHEY and CDR2 SMNVEV (reference sequence). The DNA of the CDR3 is TGTGCCAGCAGTTTAGGGCGGGGTGGCTCACCCCTCCACTTT. Encoded protein: CASSLGRGGSPLHF.

The sample holds a few counts of this clonotype. This rearrangement joins TRBV18 to TRBJ1-1; no clear D. The CDR3 totals 15 residues. The ends were cut back, 0 bases at V and 1 base at J, with 9 bases in the middle. Per germline, CDR1 KGHSH and CDR2 LQKENI. The CDR3 region is CASSPPAGRNTEAFF. Here the CDR3 DNA reads TGTGCCAGCTCACCACCGGCAGGAAGGAACACTGAAGCTTTCTTT.

This clonotype was picked up a small number of times. V and J are TRBV28 and TRBJ2-1; D may be TRBD2 (6 bases). The germline V gene encodes CDR1 MDHEN and CDR2 SYDVKM. Deletions cut 3 bases from V and 6 bases from J, with 15 bases between. The CDR3 consists of 15 residues. The CDR3 DNA reads TGTGCCAGCAGTTTTCGTCGGGACTTAACCAATGAGCAGTTCTTC. It translates to CASSFRRDLTNEQFF.

This clonotype has ten or more counts. CDR3 DNA: TGTGCCAGCAACGGGGACAGGGAGGATGAAAAACTGTTTTTT. It is translated as CASNGDREDEKLFF. The chain combines TRBV27 with TRBJ1-4; 9 positions agree with TRBD1. The CDR3 runs 14 residues. Germline V lookup: CDR1 MNHEY, CDR2 SMNVEV (reference sequence). The V and J ends lost 7 bases and 6 bases, in that order; junction bases with no gene match: 6.

Ten or more counts support this clonotype. This chain connects TRBV6-1 to TRBJ1-5, with TRBD1 identical over 7 bases. The CDR3 loop spans 18 amino acids. Germline V gene data show CDR1 as MNHNS and CDR2 as SASEGT. V shed 2 bases and J 3 bases; nucleotides not matched to a gene: 13. CDR3 loop: CASSEPTPDRRINQPQHF. The CDR3 DNA follows: TGTGCCAGCAGTGAACCCACTCCGGACAGGCGAATCAATCAGCCCCAGCATTTT.

This clonotype was picked up many times. The rearrangement links TRBV12-3 or TRBV12-4 to TRBJ1-4; TRBD1 agrees at 9 bases. The length of the CDR3 is 16 residues. The junction had 7 bases not matched to a gene; V was cut back by 7 bases and J by 1 base. The CDR3 protein is CASKPGQGLTNEKLFF. The CDR3 nucleotides are TGTGCCAGCAAACCGGGACAGGGATTAACTAATGAAAAACTGTTTTTT.

This clonotype was seen only a few times. The gene calls are TRBV6-5 and TRBJ2-1; TRBD2 might be the D (5 bases). This CDR3 has 14 residues. The germline V gene encodes CDR1 MNHEY and CDR2 SVGAGI. V gave up 5 bases and J gave up 4 bases, with 12 bases separating them. The CDR3 is CASSPGSGYNEQFF. For the CDR3, the DNA is TGTGCCAGCAGTCCCGGGTCGGGATACAATGAGCAGTTCTTC.

Only a few counts were recorded for this clonotype. Germline is not matched at one junction end, which may reflect a read error. The J gene is TRBJ2-7, the V gene TRBV4-2; no clear D. There are 13 residues in the CDR3. Per germline, CDR1 LGHNA and CDR2 YNFKEQ. In DNA form, the CDR3 reads TGTGCCAGCAGCCAAGAATCCTCCTCCGAGCAGTACTTC. Its protein product is CASSQESSSEQYF.